Detailed here is one T cell receptor beta chain. This specimen comes from a study of blood T cell repertoires in COVID-19. Study-level background: Both acute and convalescent COVID-19 samples were obtained from the United States, Italy and Spain. T cells, B-cell-depleted T cells, or PBMCs supplied cDNA or gDNA.

In the authors' workflow: Amplifying reference gene primers gave estimates of nucleated cell counts. The table came from immunoSEQ multiplex PCR; TCRdb's copy has only in-frame clones and leaves some out. The DNA gave D and trimming, while V, J and clone size come from that table. The data contain about 75,000 clones, roughly 90% of them singletons. Germline V gene data show CDR1 as MNHEY and CDR2 as SVGEGT. This CDR3 is 17 amino acids long. J lost 5 bases, V lost 0 bases, and 10 bases had no gene match. This sequence originates from a human donor in a cohort sampled during active COVID-19. Sequencing was carried out using peripheral blood. V is TRBV6-2 or TRBV6-3 and J is TRBJ2-1, with 7 bases fitting TRBD2. The CDR3 nucleotides are TGTGCCAGCAGTTACTCCATTAGCGGGTCCCACAACAATGAGCAGTTCTTC. It is translated as CASSYSISGSHNNEQFF.